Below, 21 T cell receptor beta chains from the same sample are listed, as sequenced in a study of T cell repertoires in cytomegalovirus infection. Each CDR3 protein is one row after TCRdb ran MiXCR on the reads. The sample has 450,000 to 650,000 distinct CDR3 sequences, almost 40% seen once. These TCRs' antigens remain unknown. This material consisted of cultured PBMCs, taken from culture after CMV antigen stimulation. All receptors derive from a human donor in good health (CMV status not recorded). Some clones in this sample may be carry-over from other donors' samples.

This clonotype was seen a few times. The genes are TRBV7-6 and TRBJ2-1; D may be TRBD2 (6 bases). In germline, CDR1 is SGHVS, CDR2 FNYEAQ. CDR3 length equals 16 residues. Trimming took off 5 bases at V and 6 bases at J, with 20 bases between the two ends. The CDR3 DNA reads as TGTGCCAGCAGCCTTTTCGAAGGAGGGTCGGGCAATGAGCAGTTCTTC. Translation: CASSLFEGGSGNEQFF.

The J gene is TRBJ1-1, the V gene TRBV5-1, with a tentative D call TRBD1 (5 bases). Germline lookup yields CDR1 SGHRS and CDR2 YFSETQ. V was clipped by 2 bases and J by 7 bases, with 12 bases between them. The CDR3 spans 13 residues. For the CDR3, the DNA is TGCGCCAGCAGCTTAGGGAGGGACGATGAAGCTTTCTTT. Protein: CASSLGRDDEAFF.

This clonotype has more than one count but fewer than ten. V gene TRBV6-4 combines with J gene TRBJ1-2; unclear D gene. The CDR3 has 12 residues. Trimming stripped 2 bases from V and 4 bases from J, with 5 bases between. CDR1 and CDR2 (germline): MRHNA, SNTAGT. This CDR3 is CASSDPVYGYTF. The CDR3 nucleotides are TGTGCCAGCAGTGACCCCGTCTATGGCTACACCTTC.

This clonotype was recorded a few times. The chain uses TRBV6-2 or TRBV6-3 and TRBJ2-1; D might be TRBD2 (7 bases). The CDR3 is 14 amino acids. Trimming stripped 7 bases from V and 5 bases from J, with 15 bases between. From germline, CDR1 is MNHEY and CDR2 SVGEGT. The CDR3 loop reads CASTGGGQNNEQFF. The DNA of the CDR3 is TGTGCCAGCACTGGCGGGGGCCAAAACAATGAGCAGTTCTTC.

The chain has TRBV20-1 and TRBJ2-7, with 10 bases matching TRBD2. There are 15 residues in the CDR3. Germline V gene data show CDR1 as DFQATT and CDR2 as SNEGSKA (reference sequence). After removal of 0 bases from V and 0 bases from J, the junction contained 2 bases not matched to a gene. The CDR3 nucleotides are TGCAGTGCTAGAGAGCTAGCGGGGGCCTCCTACGAGCAGTACTTC. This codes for CSARELAGASYEQYF.

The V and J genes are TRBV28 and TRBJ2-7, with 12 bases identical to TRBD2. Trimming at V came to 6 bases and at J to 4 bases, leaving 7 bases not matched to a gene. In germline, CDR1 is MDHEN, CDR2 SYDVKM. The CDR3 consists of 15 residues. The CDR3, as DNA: TGTGCCAGCAGCTCTGCGACTAGCGGGAGTTACGAGCAGTACTTC. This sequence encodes CASSSATSGSYEQYF.

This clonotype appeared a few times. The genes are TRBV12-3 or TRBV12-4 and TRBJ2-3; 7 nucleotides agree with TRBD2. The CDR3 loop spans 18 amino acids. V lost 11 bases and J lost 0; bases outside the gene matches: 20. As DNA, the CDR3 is TGTGCCGGGGAGGGTGGGTCGGCTAGCGGTCCTAGCACAGATACGCAGTATTTT. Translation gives CAGEGGSASGPSTDTQYF.

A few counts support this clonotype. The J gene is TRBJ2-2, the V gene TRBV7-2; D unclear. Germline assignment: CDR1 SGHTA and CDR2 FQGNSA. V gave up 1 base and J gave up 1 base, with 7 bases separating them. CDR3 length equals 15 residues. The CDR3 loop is CASSLVLQNTGELFF. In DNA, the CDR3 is TGTGCCAGCAGCTTAGTTTTGCAGAACACCGGGGAGCTGTTTTTT.

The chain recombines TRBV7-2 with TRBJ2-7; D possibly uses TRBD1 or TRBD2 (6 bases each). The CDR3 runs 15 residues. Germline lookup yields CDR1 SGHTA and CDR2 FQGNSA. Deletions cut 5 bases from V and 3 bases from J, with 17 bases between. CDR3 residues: CASSRGGQGLYEQYF. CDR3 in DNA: TGTGCCAGCAGCAGAGGGGGGCAGGGACTCTACGAGCAGTACTTC.

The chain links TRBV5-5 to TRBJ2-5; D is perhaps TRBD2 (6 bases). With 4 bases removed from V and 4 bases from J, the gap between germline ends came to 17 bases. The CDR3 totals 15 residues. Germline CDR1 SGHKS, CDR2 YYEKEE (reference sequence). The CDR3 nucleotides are TGTGCCAGCAGCCCCGCCTTGGGAGCGGGAGAGACCCAGTACTTC. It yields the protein CASSPALGAGETQYF.

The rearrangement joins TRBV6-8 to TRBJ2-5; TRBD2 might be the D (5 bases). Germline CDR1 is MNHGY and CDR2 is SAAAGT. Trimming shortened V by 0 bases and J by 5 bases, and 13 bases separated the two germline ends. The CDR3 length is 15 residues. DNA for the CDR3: TGTGCCAGCAGTTACTCCCGGAGGCGGCGGGAGACCCAGTACTTC. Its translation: CASSYSRRRRETQYF.

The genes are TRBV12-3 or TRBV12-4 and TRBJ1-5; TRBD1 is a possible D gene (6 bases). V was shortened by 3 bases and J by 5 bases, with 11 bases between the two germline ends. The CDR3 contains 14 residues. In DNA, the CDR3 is TGTGCCAGCAGTTTCGCCGGGGGGCATCAGCCCCAGCATTTT. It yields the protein CASSFAGGHQPQHF.

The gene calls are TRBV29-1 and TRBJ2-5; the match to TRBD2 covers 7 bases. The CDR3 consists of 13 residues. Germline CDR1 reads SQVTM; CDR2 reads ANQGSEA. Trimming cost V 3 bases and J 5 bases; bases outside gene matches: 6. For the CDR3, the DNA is TGCAGCGTTGATCCTCTGGGGGGGGAGACCCAGTACTTC. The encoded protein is CSVDPLGGETQYF.

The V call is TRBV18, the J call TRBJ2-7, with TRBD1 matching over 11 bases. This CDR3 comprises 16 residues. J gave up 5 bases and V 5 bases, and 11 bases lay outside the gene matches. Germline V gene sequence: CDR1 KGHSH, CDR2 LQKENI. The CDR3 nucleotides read TGTGCCAGCTCATCAACTCGGACAGGGGGCCCTGACGAGCAGTACTTC. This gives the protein CASSSTRTGGPDEQYF.

CDR3 region: CASSLRDRINQGTEAFF. Written as DNA, the CDR3 is TGTGCCAGCAGTTTGAGGGACAGGATAAATCAGGGCACTGAAGCTTTCTTT. J is TRBJ1-1 and V is TRBV7-8; TRBD1 agrees at 8 bases. J was trimmed by 4 bases and V by 6 bases; bases with no gene match: 16. Per germline, CDR1 SGHVS and CDR2 FQNEAQ. This CDR3 spans 17 amino acids.

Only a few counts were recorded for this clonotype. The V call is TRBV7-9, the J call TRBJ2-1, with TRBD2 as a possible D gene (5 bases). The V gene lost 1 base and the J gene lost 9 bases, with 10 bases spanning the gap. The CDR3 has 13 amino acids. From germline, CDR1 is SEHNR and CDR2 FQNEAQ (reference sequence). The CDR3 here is CASSLGARGEQFF. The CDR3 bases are TGTGCCAGCAGCTTAGGGGCCCGGGGTGAGCAGTTCTTC.

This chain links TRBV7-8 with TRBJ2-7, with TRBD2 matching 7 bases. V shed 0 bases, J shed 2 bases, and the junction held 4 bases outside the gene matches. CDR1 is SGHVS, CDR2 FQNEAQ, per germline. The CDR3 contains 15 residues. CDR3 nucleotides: TGTGCCAGCAGCTTAGCGGGAGGGGCCCCCTACGAGCAGTACTTC. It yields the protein CASSLAGGAPYEQYF.

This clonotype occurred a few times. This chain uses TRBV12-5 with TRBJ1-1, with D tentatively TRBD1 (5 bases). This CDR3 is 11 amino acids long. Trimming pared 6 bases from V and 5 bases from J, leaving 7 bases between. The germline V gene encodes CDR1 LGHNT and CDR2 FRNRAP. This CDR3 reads CASGTETEAFF. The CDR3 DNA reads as TGTGCTAGTGGGACAGAAACTGAAGCTTTCTTT. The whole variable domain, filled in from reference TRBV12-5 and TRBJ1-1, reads DARVTQTPRHKVTEMGQEVTMRCQPILGHNTVFWYRQTMMQGLELLAYFRNRAPLDDSGMPKDRFSAEMPDATLATLKIQPSEPRDSAVYFCASGTETEAFFGQGTRLTVV.

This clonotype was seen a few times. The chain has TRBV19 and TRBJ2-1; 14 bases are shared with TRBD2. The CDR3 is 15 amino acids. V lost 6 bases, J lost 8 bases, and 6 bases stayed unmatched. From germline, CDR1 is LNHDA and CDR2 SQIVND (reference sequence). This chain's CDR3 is CASSSTSGRAYEQFF. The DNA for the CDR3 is TGTGCCAGTAGCTCGACTAGCGGGAGGGCCTATGAGCAGTTCTTC. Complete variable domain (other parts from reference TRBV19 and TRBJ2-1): DGGITQSPKYLFRKEGQNVTLSCEQNLNHDAMYWYRQDPGQGLRLIYYSQIVNDFQKGDIAEGYSVSREKKESFPLTVTSAQKNPTAFYLCASSSTSGRAYEQFFGPGTRLTVL.

CDR3 residues: CASSQDWISNTEAFF. CDR3 coding DNA: TGTGCCAGCAGCCAAGATTGGATCTCGAACACTGAAGCTTTCTTT. The chain carries TRBV14 and TRBJ1-1; no clear D. V gave up 0 bases and J gave up 1 base, with 9 bases separating them. CDR1 is SGHDN, CDR2 FVKESK, per germline. CDR3 length: 15 amino acids.

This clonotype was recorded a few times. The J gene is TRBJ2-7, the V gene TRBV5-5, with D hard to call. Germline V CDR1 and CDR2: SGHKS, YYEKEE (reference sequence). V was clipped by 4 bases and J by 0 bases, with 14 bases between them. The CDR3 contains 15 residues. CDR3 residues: CASSPTLPSSYEQYF. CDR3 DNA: TGTGCCAGCAGCCCAACCCTACCTAGCTCCTACGAGCAGTACTTC.